The 2 T cell receptor beta chains listed next were all sequenced from one sample in a study of blood T cell repertoires in COVID-19. Using immunoSEQ multiplex PCR, the repertoire was profiled, and TCRdb retains in-frame clones only, with some absent. The table shows about 180,000 clones, with roughly 80% occurring only once. The specimen was peripheral blood. These receptors all come from a human donor in a cohort sampled during active COVID-19.

This chain uses TRBV5-1 with TRBJ1-2; D uncertain. V lost 0 bases and J lost 7, with 13 bases in between. The CDR3 length is 14 residues. In germline, CDR1 is SGHRS, CDR2 YFSETQ. The CDR3: CASSLASTTLGYTF. The CDR3 DNA follows: TGCGCCAGCAGCTTGGCCTCGACGACACTTGGCTACACCTTC.

V usage is TRBV6-6 and J usage is TRBJ2-7; D is undetermined. Germline-derived CDR1 and CDR2 are MNHNY and SVGAGI (reference sequence). Trimming took 7 bases from V and 7 from J, leaving 17 bases between them. The CDR3 is 13 amino acids. The CDR3 nucleotides are TGTGCCAGCACACAACCTTCCTCGTGGGAGCAGTACTTC. Amino acids: CASTQPSSWEQYF.